Sequencing of this T cell receptor beta chain was carried out in a study of siplizumab effects on memory and regulatory T cells. Between the trimmed V and J ends, which lost 4 bases and 6 bases, there was a span of 17 bases. The CDR3 has 15 residues. Germline V lookup: CDR1 SGHKS, CDR2 YYEKEE (reference sequence). Sequenced by immunoSEQ multiplex PCR; TCRdb stores in-frame clones only, minus some. The sample holds fewer than 85,000 clones; approximately 88% are singletons and the top ten take under 2%. This clonotype was sampled from a human donor in good health. This rearrangement joins TRBV5-5 to TRBJ2-1; D is possibly TRBD2 (6 bases). The sample was Tregs sorted from blood. CDR3 amino acids: CASSTMGGALNEQFF. The DNA for the CDR3 is TGTGCCAGCAGCACGATGGGCGGGGCCCTCAATGAGCAGTTCTTC.